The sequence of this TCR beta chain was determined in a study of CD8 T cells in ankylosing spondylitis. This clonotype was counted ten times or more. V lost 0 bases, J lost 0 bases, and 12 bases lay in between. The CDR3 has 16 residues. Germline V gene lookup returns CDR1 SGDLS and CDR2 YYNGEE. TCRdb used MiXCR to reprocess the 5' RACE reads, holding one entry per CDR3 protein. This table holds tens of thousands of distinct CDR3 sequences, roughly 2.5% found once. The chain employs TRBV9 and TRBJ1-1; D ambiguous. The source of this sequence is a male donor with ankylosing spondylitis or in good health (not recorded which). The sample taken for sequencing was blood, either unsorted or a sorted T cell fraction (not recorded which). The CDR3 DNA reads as TGTGCCAGCAGCGTAGAGCCAGCCCAGATGAACACTGAAGCTTTCTTT. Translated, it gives CASSVEPAQMNTEAFF.